This T cell receptor beta chain stems from a study of CD8 T cells in Susac syndrome. Random hexamers were used to reverse transcribe an amount of roughly 0.45 to 1 ug RNA. immunoSEQ multiplex PCR amplified TCR beta CDR3 across 54 Vbeta, 13 Jbeta. TCRdb re-derived calls from the immunoSEQ multiplex PCR reads in MiXCR, one entry per CDR3 protein. Of hundreds of thousands of distinct CDR3 sequences in the sample, 95% were seen once. This CDR3 comprises 15 residues. Trimming at V came to 0 bases and at J to 7 bases, leaving 7 bases not matched to a gene. The germline V gene encodes CDR1 SGHRS and CDR2 YFSETQ. Isolation of CD8+ and CD4+ T cells was performed negatively, whereas enrichment of TEMRA cells was done by FACS.

The sequencing input was CD4+ T cells from PBMCs. The rearrangement uses TRBV5-1 and TRBJ1-2; 9 bases are a match to TRBD1. The source of this sequence is a human donor with multiple sclerosis. CDR3 nucleotides: TGCGCCAGCAGCTTGGCGGGACAGGGAAGACGTGGCTACACCTTC. Translated, it gives CASSLAGQGRRGYTF.